This TCR beta chain is drawn from a study of T-cell reconstitution after alpha-beta-depleted transplantation in children listed by TCRdb under 2016. As for the study more broadly: T-cell immune reconstitution after TCRalphabeta/CD19-depleted allogeneic hematopoietic cell transplantation in children was quantitatively tracked in the study by means of TCR repertoire profiling.

There are a few counts of this clonotype. Its antigen remains undetermined. The sample holds no much larger clone one base away, and base qualities are not on file. Libraries were built with PCR. Data came from an Illumina HiSeq 2500. Molecular barcoding was employed in the preparation of TCR libraries, with unique molecular identifiers being used to normalize TCRbeta repertoire quantification. TCRdb took the public reads, trimmed them with fastp at Q25, ran MiXCR for clone calling and kept in-frame beta chains. Each entry merges the rows of one CDR3 protein and shows their most common DNA and genes. Counted in this sample were some 500,000 distinct CDR3 sequences; roughly 18% of them appeared once. The ten largest clones represent 3.3% of the sample. The source of this sequence is a human donor who donated a stem cell graft to a child with acute lymphoblastic leukemia. Sequencing used PBMCs from the stem cell graft donor, obtained from the stem cell graft.

CDR3 protein: CASSQLTGTGGDTQYF. The DNA reads TGTGCCAGCAGCCAGTTAACCGGGACAGGGGGGGATACGCAGTATTTT. In this chain, TRBV11-2 is recombined with TRBJ2-3; 11 junctional bases match TRBD1. After removal of 5 bases from V and 6 bases from J, the junction retains 10 bases not matched to a gene. Its CDR3 holds 16 amino acids, cysteine through phenylalanine. Only the CDR3 region is kept as DNA, spanning 48 bases read in frame from base 1. The germline V gene provides CDR1 SGHAT and CDR2 FQNNGV.